This T cell receptor (beta chain) was captured in a study of response to subunit inactivated influenza vaccine (dated by TCRdb to between 2017 and 2018). Broadly, across the study: To follow how T cells responded to a trivalent subunit inactivated influenza vaccine, the researchers relied on deep quantitative profiling of the T cell receptor repertoire. Findings and caveats that apply to the study as a whole: It was suggested by the authors that each seasonal influenza vaccination may recruit only a limited number of new T cells.

Concerning this clonotype: The antigen it recognizes is unknown. Nothing much larger sits one base from this clone, and base qualities are not available.

The library was made by RT-PCR. Reads for this sample came from an Illumina HiSeq 2500. TCRdb reanalyzed the raw reads on its own, using fastp at Q25 for trimming and MiXCR for clone calling, and kept in-frame beta chains. Duplicate CDR3 protein sequences are folded into a single record with the most common DNA and genes. Here the sample has approximately 700,000 distinct CDR3 sequences; 15% to 18% occur a single time. The ten most abundant clones make up 11% of the sample. Sequences KGHSH (CDR1) and LQKENI (CDR2) are obtained from the germline V gene. For this chain, trimming is 4 bases at the V end and 5 bases at the J end, and the number of junction bases without a gene match is 7. From cysteine to phenylalanine, the CDR3 is 14 amino acids long. The only DNA kept is the CDR3, 42 bases in frame from the first base.

The sequence joins TRBV18 to TRBJ1-1, and TRBD1 matches 7 of the central bases. This TCR derives from a man in his forties or fifties who received an inactivated influenza vaccine. Donor details come from another sample of the same person, matched by shared clones. The sample here was PBMCs from blood, taken roughly 12 days after vaccination. The DNA is TGTGCCAGCTCACTGGGACAGCGGAAAACTGAAGCTTTCTTT. It specifies CASSLGQRKTEAFF.